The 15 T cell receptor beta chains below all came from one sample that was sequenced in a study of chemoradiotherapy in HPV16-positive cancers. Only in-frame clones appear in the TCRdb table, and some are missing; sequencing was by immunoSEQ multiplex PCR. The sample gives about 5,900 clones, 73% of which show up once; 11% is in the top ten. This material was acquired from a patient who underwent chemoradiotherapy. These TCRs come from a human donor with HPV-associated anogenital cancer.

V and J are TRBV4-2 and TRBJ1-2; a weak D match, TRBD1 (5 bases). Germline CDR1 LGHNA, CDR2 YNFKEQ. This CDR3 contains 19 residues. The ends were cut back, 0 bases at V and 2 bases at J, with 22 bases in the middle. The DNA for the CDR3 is TGTGCCAGCAGCCAAGATCGCACCCCTGTGGGGGGGGACAACTATGGCTACACCTTC. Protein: CASSQDRTPVGGDNYGYTF.

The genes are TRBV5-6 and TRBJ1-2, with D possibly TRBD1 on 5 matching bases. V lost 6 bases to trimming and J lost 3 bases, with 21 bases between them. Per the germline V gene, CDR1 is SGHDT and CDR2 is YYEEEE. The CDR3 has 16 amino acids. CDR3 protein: CASIRGGYTVHYGYTF. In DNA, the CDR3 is TGTGCCAGCATCCGTGGGGGGTATACGGTTCACTATGGCTACACCTTC.

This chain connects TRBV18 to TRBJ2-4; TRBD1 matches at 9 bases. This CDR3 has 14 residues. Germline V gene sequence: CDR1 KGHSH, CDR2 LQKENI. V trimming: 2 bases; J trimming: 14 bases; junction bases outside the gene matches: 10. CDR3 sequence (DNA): TGTGCCAGCTCACCAACTAACAGGGGGCCCGGGGAGTACTTC. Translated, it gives CASSPTNRGPGEYF. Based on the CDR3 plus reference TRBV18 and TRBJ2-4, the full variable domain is NAGVMQNPRHLVRRRGQEARLRCSPMKGHSHVYWYRQLPEEGLKFMVYLQKENIIDESGMPKERFSAEFPKEGPSILRIQQVVRGDSAAYFCASSPTNRGPGEYFGAGTRLSVL.

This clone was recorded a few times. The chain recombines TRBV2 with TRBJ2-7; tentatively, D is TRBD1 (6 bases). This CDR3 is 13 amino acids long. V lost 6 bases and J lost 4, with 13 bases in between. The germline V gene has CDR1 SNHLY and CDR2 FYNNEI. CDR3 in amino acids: CASSSSGVYEQYF. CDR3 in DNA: TGTGCCAGCAGCTCCTCAGGGGTTTACGAGCAGTACTTC. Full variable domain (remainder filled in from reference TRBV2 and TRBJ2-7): EPEVTQTPSHQVTQMGQEVILRCVPISNHLYFYWYRQILGQKVEFLVSFYNNEISEKSEIFDDQFSVERPDGSNFTLKIRSTKLEDSAMYFCASSSSGVYEQYFGPGTRLTVT.

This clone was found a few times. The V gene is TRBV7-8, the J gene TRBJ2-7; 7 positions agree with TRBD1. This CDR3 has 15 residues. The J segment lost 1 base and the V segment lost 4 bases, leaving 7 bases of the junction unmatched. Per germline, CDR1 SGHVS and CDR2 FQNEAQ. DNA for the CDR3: TGTGCCAGCAGCTCCCGGGGACAGTCATCCTACGAGCAGTACTTC. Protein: CASSSRGQSSYEQYF.

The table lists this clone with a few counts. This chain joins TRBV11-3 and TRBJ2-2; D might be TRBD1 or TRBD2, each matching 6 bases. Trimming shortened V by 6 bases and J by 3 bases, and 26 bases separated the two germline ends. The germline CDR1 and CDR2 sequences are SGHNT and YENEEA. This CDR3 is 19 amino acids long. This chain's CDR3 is CASSGGSGVYSSYTGELFF. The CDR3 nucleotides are TGTGCCAGCAGTGGGGGGTCAGGGGTTTATTCATCATACACCGGGGAGCTGTTTTTT.

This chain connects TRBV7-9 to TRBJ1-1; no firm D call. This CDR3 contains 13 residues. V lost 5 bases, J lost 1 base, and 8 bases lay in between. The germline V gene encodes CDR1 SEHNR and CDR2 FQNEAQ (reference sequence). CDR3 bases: TGTGCCAGCAGCCCGGTGGGGAACACTGAAGCTTTCTTT. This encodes CASSPVGNTEAFF.

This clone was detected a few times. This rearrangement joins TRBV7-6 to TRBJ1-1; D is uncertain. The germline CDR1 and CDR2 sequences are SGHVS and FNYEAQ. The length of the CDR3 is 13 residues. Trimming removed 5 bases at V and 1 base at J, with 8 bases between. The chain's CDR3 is CASSMTENTEAFF. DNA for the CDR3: TGTGCCAGCAGCATGACTGAGAACACTGAAGCTTTCTTT.

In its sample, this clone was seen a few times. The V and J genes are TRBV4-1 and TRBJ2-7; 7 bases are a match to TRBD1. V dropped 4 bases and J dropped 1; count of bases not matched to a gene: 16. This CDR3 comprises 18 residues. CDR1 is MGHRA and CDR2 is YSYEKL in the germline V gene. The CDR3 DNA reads TGCGCCAGCAGCCCACTGGGCAGAGGGGGCCTGTCTTCCTACGAGCAGTACTTC. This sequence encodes CASSPLGRGGLSSYEQYF.

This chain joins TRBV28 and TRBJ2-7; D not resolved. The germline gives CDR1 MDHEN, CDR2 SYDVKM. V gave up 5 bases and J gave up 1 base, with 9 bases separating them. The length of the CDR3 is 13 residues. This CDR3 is CASSPGDSYEQYF. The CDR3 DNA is TGTGCCAGCAGTCCAGGTGATTCCTACGAGCAGTACTTC.

The CDR3 sequence: CASSLTPGGNIQYF. The CDR3 nucleotides are TGTGCCAGCAGTCTCACCCCCGGGGGAAACATTCAGTACTTC. The chain links TRBV27 to TRBJ2-4; D possibly corresponds to TRBD2 (6 bases). The V and J ends lost 5 bases and 6 bases respectively, with 14 bases between them. This CDR3 is 14 amino acids long. Germline assignment: CDR1 MNHEY and CDR2 SMNVEV (reference sequence).

Here the CDR3 reads CASSRSPGQANTGELFF. The CDR3 nucleotides are TGTGCCAGCAGTCGTAGCCCGGGACAGGCGAACACCGGGGAGCTGTTTTTT. J is TRBJ2-2 and V is TRBV21-1; the D call of TRBD1 is as the table states it, not checked on the DNA. TRBV21-1 corresponds to a pseudogene. This CDR3 region has 17 residues.

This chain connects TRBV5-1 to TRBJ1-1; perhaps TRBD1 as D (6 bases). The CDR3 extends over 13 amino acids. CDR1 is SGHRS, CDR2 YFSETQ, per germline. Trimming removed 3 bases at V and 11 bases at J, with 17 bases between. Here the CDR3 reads CASSSGQSPSAFF. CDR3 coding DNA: TGCGCCAGCAGCTCCGGACAGTCCCCCAGCGCTTTCTTT. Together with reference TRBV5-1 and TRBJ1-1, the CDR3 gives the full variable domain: KAGVTQTPRYLIKTRGQQVTLSCSPISGHRSVSWYQQTPGQGLQFLFEYFSETQRNKGNFPGRFSGRQFSNSRSEMNVSTLELGDSALYLCASSSGQSPSAFFGQGTRLTVV.

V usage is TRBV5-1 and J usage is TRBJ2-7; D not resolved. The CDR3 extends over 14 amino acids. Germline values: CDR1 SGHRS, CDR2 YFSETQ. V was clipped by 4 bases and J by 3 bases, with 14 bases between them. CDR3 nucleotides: TGCGCCAGCAGCACCCGGGCCGGGCTCTACGAGCAGTACTTC. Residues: CASSTRAGLYEQYF.

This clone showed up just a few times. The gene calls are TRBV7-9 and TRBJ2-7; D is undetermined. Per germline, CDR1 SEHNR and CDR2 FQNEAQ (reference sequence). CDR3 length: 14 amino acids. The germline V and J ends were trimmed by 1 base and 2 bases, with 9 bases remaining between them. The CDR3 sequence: CASSLELTTYEQYF. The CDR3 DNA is TGTGCCAGCAGCTTAGAACTAACTACCTACGAGCAGTACTTC.